These T cell receptor beta chains were read from a single sample in a study of blood T cell repertoires in COVID-19. Using immunoSEQ multiplex PCR, the repertoire was profiled, and TCRdb retains in-frame clones only, with some absent. Among some 290,000 clones listed, 85% to 90% were seen once. The sample comprised peripheral blood. Receptors originate from a woman aged 40 to 50 with COVID-19, enrolled during active disease. CDR3s include the opening cysteine and the closing phenylalanine or tryptophan. The D gene is left open where the match is weak. Some rows mark clone size as missing; the rest say once, few, many or name a class of expanded clone.

clone_size: .
j_call: TRBJ2-1
d_call: TRBD2
v_call: TRBV10-2
cdr3_aa: CASSGLAGGSSYNEQFF
cdr3_nt: TGCGCCAGCTCCGGACTAGCGGGGGGGAGCTCCTACAATGAGCAGTTCTTC

clone_size: .
j_call: TRBJ1-5
d_call: .
v_call: TRBV5-1
cdr3_aa: CASSLVGGSNQPQHF
cdr3_nt: TGCGCCAGCAGCTTGGTAGGGGGTAGCAATCAGCCCCAGCATTTT

clone_size: .
j_call: TRBJ1-2
d_call: TRBD1
v_call: TRBV5-8
cdr3_aa: CASSLALTGRVYGYTF
cdr3_nt: TGTGCCAGCAGCTTGGCTTTGACAGGGCGGGTCTATGGCTACACCTTC

clone_size: once
j_call: TRBJ1-2
d_call: TRBD1
v_call: TRBV10-3
cdr3_aa: CAIGTALGYGYTF
cdr3_nt: TGTGCCATCGGGACAGCTTTGGGGTATGGCTACACCTTC

clone_size: .
j_call: TRBJ1-1
d_call: TRBD1
v_call: TRBV6-2/TRBV6-3
cdr3_aa: CASSPQGDGYTEAFF
cdr3_nt: TGTGCCAGCAGTCCCCAGGGGGATGGATACACTGAAGCTTTCTTT

clone_size: once
j_call: TRBJ1-3
d_call: TRBD1
v_call: TRBV7-6
cdr3_aa: CASSLNPTGAGNTIYF
cdr3_nt: TGTGCCAGCAGCCTAAACCCGACAGGGGCTGGAAACACCATATATTTT

clone_size: .
j_call: TRBJ1-4
d_call: TRBD1
v_call: TRBV25-1
cdr3_aa: CASSEGTGGNEKLFF
cdr3_nt: TGTGCCAGCAGTGAGGGGACAGGGGGAAATGAAAAACTGTTTTTT

clone_size: .
j_call: TRBJ1-2
d_call: TRBD1
v_call: TRBV28
cdr3_aa: CASSATGGGDYGYTF
cdr3_nt: TGTGCCAGCAGTGCCACAGGGGGCGGCGACTATGGCTACACCTTC

clone_size: .
j_call: TRBJ2-7
d_call: .
v_call: TRBV7-2
cdr3_aa: CASSPVAGPYEQYF
cdr3_nt: TGTGCCAGCAGTCCCGTGGCGGGCCCCTACGAGCAGTACTTC

clone_size: .
j_call: TRBJ1-5
d_call: TRBD1
v_call: TRBV19
cdr3_aa: CASSPVGQGKNQPQHF
cdr3_nt: TGTGCCAGTAGTCCTGTTGGACAGGGAAAAAATCAGCCCCAGCATTTT